The sequence of this T cell receptor (beta chain) was determined in a study of cytomegalovirus exposure and HLA in healthy donors. Study at large: Earlier results showed approximately 120 million unique TCR beta sequences derived from roughly 180 million T cells.

Worth noting for this clone: Its target is not known.

Study-level results: Roughly uniform sequencing depth across donors was assumed, possibly incorrectly. In an earlier analysis, productive rearrangement rates for most beta V segments clustered near 87% or 30%. Most TCR sequences were uncommon, yet certain public TCRs appeared in many donors.

PCR used 60 Vbeta primers and 13 Jbeta primers. Generated by immunoSEQ multiplex PCR, the TCRdb table keeps only in-frame clones and is missing some. The sample lists about 130,000 clones, about 61% occurring once. The CDR3 extends over 14 amino acids. From germline, CDR1 is GTSNPN and CDR2 SVGIG (reference sequence). Trimming took 6 bases from V and 1 from J, leaving 12 bases between them. This TCR was recovered from a woman in her thirties or forties in good health and CMV-seronegative. This chain connects TRBV30 to TRBJ2-2; D call uncertain. Sequenced material: PBMCs. The CDR3 reads CACLSSLNTGELFF. The CDR3 DNA sequence: TGTGCCTGCCTTTCGTCCCTGAACACCGGGGAGCTGTTTTTT.